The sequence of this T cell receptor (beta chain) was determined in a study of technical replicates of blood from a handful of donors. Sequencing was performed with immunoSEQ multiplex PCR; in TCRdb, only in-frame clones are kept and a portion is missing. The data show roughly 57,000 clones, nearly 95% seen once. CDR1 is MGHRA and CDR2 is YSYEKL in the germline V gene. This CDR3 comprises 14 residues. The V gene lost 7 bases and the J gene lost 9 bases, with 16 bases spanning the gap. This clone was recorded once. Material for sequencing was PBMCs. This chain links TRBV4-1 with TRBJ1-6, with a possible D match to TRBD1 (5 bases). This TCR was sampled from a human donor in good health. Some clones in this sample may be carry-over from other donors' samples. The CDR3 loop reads CASNVAGKGSPLHF. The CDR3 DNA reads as TGCGCCAGCAACGTGGCAGGGAAAGGTTCACCCCTCCACTTT.